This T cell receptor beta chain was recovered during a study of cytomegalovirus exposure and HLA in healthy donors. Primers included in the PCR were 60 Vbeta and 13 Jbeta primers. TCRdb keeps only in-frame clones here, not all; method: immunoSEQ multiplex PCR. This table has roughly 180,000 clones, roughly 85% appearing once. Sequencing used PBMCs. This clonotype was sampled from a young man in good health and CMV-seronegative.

The CDR3 region has the DNA TGTGCCTGGGGAGCACCCCTCCACTTT. This gives the protein CAWGAPLHF. The chain has TRBV30 and TRBJ1-6; D remains ambiguous. In germline, CDR1 is GTSNPN, CDR2 SVGIG (reference sequence). Trimming took 5 bases from V and 11 from J, leaving 4 bases between them. The CDR3 consists of 9 residues.